The clone carrying this TCR beta chain was counted many times. The target antigen is unknown. The data were obtained in a study of regulatory T cells in long-lasting Graves disease. Study-wide points: Persistent patients shared more public clonotypes (2,741) than new patients (under 1,000). TRBV28 was favored in persistent disease, as were TRBJ1-2 and TRBJ2-5.

Documented time point: newly diagnosed GD, antithyroid drugs for less than 3 months. RNA extracted from PBMCs served as the sequencing template. In building TCR beta libraries, iRepertoire HTBI primers were used together with Arm-PCR of CDR3 regions. TCRdb re-analysed the multiplex PCR reads in MiXCR, keeping a single row per CDR3 protein. The table shows over 200,000 distinct CDR3 sequences, with around 20% occurring only once. Per germline, CDR1 WNHNN and CDR2 SYGVQD (reference sequence). V shed 3 bases and J shed 5 bases, with 19 bases lying between them. The CDR3 contains 16 residues. The material sequenced was peripheral blood mononuclear cells (PBMCs), taken at new diagnosis, from a patient treated with antithyroid drugs. This TCR derives from a female donor with Graves disease. The chain joins TRBV10-1 to TRBJ2-5; D possibly uses TRBD1 or TRBD2 (5 bases each). The CDR3 reads CASSEKEGLTGETQYF. In nucleotides, the CDR3 is TGCGCCAGCAGTGAAAAAGAGGGGCTGACCGGCGAGACCCAGTACTTC.